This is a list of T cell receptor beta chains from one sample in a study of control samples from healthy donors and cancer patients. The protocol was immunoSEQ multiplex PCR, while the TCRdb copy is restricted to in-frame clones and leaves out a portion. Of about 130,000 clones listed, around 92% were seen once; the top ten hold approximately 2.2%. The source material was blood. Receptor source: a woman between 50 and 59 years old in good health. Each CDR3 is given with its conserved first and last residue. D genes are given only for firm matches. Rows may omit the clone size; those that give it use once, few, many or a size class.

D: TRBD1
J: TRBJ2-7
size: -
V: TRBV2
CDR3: CASSAGTGGPYEQYF
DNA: TGTGCCAGCAGCGCCGGGACAGGGGGGCCCTACGAGCAGTACTTC

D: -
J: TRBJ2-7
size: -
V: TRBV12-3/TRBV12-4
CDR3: CASSLGGDQYF
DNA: TGTGCCAGCAGTTTAGGTGGGGACCAGTACTTC

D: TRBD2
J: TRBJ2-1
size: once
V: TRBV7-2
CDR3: CASSSGLAGVHEQFF
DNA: TGTGCCAGCAGCTCGGGACTAGCGGGAGTACATGAGCAGTTCTTC

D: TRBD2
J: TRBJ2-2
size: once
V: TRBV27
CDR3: CASRLGTMSTGELFF
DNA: TGTGCCAGCAGACTCGGGACTATGTCCACCGGGGAGCTGTTTTTT

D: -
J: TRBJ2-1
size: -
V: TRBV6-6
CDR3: CASSPVEAESYNEQFF
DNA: TGTGCCAGCAGCCCCGTCGAAGCGGAATCCTACAATGAGCAGTTCTTC

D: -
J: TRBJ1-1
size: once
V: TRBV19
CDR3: CASSMDGMNTEAFF
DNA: TGTGCCAGTAGCATGGATGGAATGAACACTGAAGCTTTCTTT

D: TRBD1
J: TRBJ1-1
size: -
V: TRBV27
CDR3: CASSLRQGEGTEAFF
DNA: TGTGCCAGCAGTTTAAGGCAGGGGGAAGGCACTGAAGCTTTCTTT

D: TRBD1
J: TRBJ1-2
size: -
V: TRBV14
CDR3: CASSPTTGIYGYTF
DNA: TGTGCCAGCAGTCCTACGACAGGGATCTATGGCTACACCTTC

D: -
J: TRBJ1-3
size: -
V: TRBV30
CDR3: CAWSVLGSGDTIYF
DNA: TGTGCCTGGAGTGTACTTGGATCTGGGGACACCATATATTTT

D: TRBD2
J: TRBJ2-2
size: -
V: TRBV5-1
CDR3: CASSQTSGYTGELFF
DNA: TGCGCCAGCAGCCAGACTAGCGGGTATACCGGGGAGCTGTTTTTT

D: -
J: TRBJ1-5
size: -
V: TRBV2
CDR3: CASSSRPSDLNQPQHF
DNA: TGTGCCAGCAGTTCCCGCCCATCGGACCTCAATCAGCCCCAGCATTTT

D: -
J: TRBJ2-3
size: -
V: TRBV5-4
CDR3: CASSLPPGPRNLPDTQYF
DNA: TGTGCCAGCAGCTTGCCCCCCGGACCTCGAAACCTGCCGGATACGCAGTATTTT

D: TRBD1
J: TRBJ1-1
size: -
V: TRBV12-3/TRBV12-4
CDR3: CASNKPGQVEAFF
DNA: TGTGCCAGCAACAAACCGGGACAGGTTGAAGCTTTCTTT

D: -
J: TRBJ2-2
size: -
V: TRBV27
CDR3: CASRPDRFTGELFF
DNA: TGTGCCAGCAGACCCGACAGATTCACCGGGGAGCTGTTTTTT

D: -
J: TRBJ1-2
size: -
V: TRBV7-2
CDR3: CASSLRYRGLDGYTF
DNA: TGTGCCAGCAGCTTGAGATATCGGGGCTTAGATGGCTACACCTTC

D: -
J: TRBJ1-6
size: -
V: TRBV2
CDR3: CASSVGRINSPLHF
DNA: TGTGCCAGCTCCGTAGGACGGATTAATTCACCCCTCCACTTT